This T cell receptor beta chain originates from a study of T cell repertoires in cytomegalovirus infection. Study context: HLA-C-restricted CMV epitopes, recently identified, and well-studied HLA-B-restricted ones were used by the study. Public signatures in TCR beta pointed to CMV infection and matching HLA type. General study findings and limits: Summed frequency of public TCR beta families distinguished CMV carriers with the relevant HLA. In two of eight donors, the top clonotype was HLA-C-restricted CMV-specific.

Each CDR3 protein gets one entry after TCRdb re-called the reads with MiXCR. Seen here are about 280,000 distinct CDR3 sequences, about 20% observed once, and the top ten hold approximately 20%. About this clonotype itself: Its antigen remains unidentified.

CDR3 length: 15 amino acids. CDR1 is SGHVS and CDR2 is FNYEAQ in the germline V gene. The V and J ends lost 1 base and 3 bases respectively, with 13 bases between them. The TCR was taken from a human donor in good health (CMV status not recorded). Some clones in this sample may be carry-over from other donors' samples. The rearrangement uses TRBV7-6 and TRBJ2-7; a possible D gene is TRBD2 (6 bases). Sequencing was performed on cultured PBMCs, taken from culture after CMV antigen stimulation. The CDR3 protein is CASSLGGLDLYEQYF. The CDR3 coding sequence is TGTGCCAGCAGCTTAGGGGGACTGGATCTCTACGAGCAGTACTTC.